Shown below are 23 T cell receptor beta chains from a single sample sequenced in a study of immune characterization of retroperitoneal liposarcoma. TCRdb re-derived calls from the PCR reads in MiXCR, one entry per CDR3 protein. This table has about 11,000 distinct CDR3 sequences, 27% appearing once. Sequencing was done on a sample of tumor tissue. The receptor set was obtained from a male donor with retroperitoneal liposarcoma.

The CDR3 DNA reads as TGTGCCAGCAGGGGATTTAGCGGGAGAGGGGAACACAATGAGCAGTACTTC. It encodes CASRGFSGRGEHNEQYF. The chain employs TRBV6-6 and TRBJ2-1; 9 positions match TRBD2. The J call may be faulty, since TRBJ2-7 better matches the DNA end. Germline-derived CDR1 and CDR2 are MNHNY and SVGAGI (reference sequence). The CDR3 has 17 residues.

This clonotype was picked up many times. The chain combines TRBV11-3 with TRBJ2-3, with D unresolved. V was clipped by 5 bases and J by 1 base, with 7 bases between them. This CDR3 comprises 13 residues. Germline V gene data show CDR1 as SGHNT and CDR2 as YENEEA. This CDR3 is CASSPHGTDTQYF. The CDR3 region has the DNA TGTGCCAGCAGCCCGCACGGCACAGATACGCAGTATTTT.

This clonotype was detected many times. The chain has TRBV7-3 and TRBJ2-1; TRBD2 aligns across 7 bases. The CDR3 runs 15 residues. Germline trimming cut 3 bases from V and 4 bases from J; bases unmatched to any gene: 6. The germline CDR1 and CDR2 sequences are SGHTA and FQGTGA. CDR3 sequence (DNA): TGTGCCAGCAGCTTGGACGGGGGGAGTTACAATGAGCAGTTCTTC. Encoded protein: CASSLDGGSYNEQFF. Full variable domain (rest looked up from reference TRBV7-3 and TRBJ2-1): GAGVSQTPSNKVTEKGKYVELRCDPISGHTALYWYRQSLGQGPEFLIYFQGTGAADDSGLPNDRFFAVRPEGSVSTLKIQRTERGDSAVYLCASSLDGGSYNEQFFGPGTRLTVL.

The chain links TRBV7-8 to TRBJ2-5; no definite D call. The J call could be wrong; TRBJ2-4 is a better fit for the DNA end. CDR1 and CDR2 from the germline V gene are SGHVS and FQNEAQ. This CDR3 has 15 amino acids. As DNA, the CDR3 is TGTGCCAGCAGCTTAGGAGGCCAGTTCAAAAACATTCAGTACTTC. Protein: CASSLGGQFKNIQYF.

CDR3 sequence: CASSPGANVLTF. DNA of the CDR3: TGTGCCAGCAGCCCTGGGGCCAACGTCCTGACTTTC. This rearrangement joins TRBV6-1 to TRBJ2-6; no clear D gene. The CDR3 runs to 12 residues. Per the germline V gene, CDR1 is MNHNS and CDR2 is SASEGT. Trimming pared 6 bases from V and 2 bases from J, leaving 2 bases between.

Only a few counts were recorded for this clonotype. The chain uses TRBV6-1 and TRBJ1-5; tentative D call: TRBD1 (6 bases). Germline CDR1 reads MNHNS; CDR2 reads SASEGT. V shed 3 bases and J shed 2 bases, with 23 bases lying between them. The CDR3 is 19 residues long. The CDR3 region has the DNA TGTGCCAGCAGTGAGGGGGGGGGCGCGAGTCGAGTCGGCAATCAGCCCCAGCATTTT. Amino acid sequence: CASSEGGGASRVGNQPQHF.

This clonotype is termed medium-sized. CDR3 in amino acids: CASSHGQGASYEQYF. CDR3 coding DNA: TGTGCCAGCAGCCACGGACAGGGGGCCTCCTACGAGCAGTACTTC. The chain joins TRBV7-3 to TRBJ2-7; TRBD1 matches at 11 bases. The CDR3 has 15 residues. From germline, CDR1 is SGHTA and CDR2 FQGTGA. V gave up 5 bases and J gave up 0 bases; unmatched junction bases: 3.

The chain is built from TRBV27 and TRBJ2-5; D possibly matches TRBD1 or TRBD2 (5 bases each). The CDR3 has 16 amino acids. Germline V CDR1 and CDR2: MNHEY, SMNVEV (reference sequence). V was clipped by 6 bases and J by 4 bases, with 21 bases between them. For the CDR3, the DNA is TGTGCCAGCAGGGCACTGCCCGGGGCTTTGGTAGAGACCCAGTACTTC. Encoded protein: CASRALPGALVETQYF.

Many counts were recorded for this clonotype. CDR3 in amino acids: CASSGQYLQETQYF. The CDR3 coding sequence is TGTGCCAGCAGTGGTCAGTATTTACAAGAGACCCAGTACTTC. V usage is TRBV6-1 and J usage is TRBJ2-5; D gene uncertain. Looked up from germline, CDR1 is MNHNS and CDR2 is SASEGT. The V and J ends lost 4 bases and 2 bases respectively, with 11 bases between them. The CDR3 sequence is 14 residues long.

This clonotype is labeled as medium-sized. The chain links TRBV12-3 or TRBV12-4 to TRBJ2-3; D is uncertain. This CDR3 region has 11 residues. V shed 8 bases and J shed 4 bases, with 7 bases lying between them. The CDR3: CASLGPDTQYF. CDR3 DNA: TGTGCCAGCCTCGGCCCAGATACGCAGTATTTT.

This clonotype was recorded at least ten times. V usage is TRBV12-3 or TRBV12-4 and J usage is TRBJ2-1; possibly TRBD1 for D (6 bases). Trimming pared 1 base from V and 10 bases from J, leaving 23 bases between. This CDR3 is built from 17 residues. CDR3 nucleotide sequence: TGTGCCAGCAGTTTAGGTGACAGGCGCCGTAACAACTACGAGCAGTTCTTC. Encoded protein: CASSLGDRRRNNYEQFF.

By proportion, this clonotype is medium-sized. The chain carries TRBV12-3 or TRBV12-4 and TRBJ2-3; D might be TRBD2 (6 bases). The CDR3 runs to 11 residues. With 4 bases removed from V and 8 bases from J, the gap between germline ends came to 7 bases. CDR3 nucleotides: TGTGCCAGCAGTTCAGCGGGTACGCAGTATTTT. This sequence encodes CASSSAGTQYF.

This clonotype appeared a few times. The rearrangement uses TRBV7-8 and TRBJ1-5; no clear D. Germline assignment: CDR1 SGHVS and CDR2 FQNEAQ. The V end lost 8 bases, the J end lost 0 bases, and 8 bases lay between the germline ends. CDR3 length: 13 amino acids. The CDR3 DNA follows: TGTGCCAGCCGAGCCGGTAGCAATCAGCCCCAGCATTTT. The encoded protein is CASRAGSNQPQHF.

This clonotype is termed medium-sized. V usage is TRBV6-6 and J usage is TRBJ2-1; D gene ambiguous. This CDR3 spans 13 amino acids. The germline CDR1 and CDR2 sequences are MNHNY and SVGAGI (reference sequence). V shed 2 bases and J shed 5 bases, with 7 bases lying between them. Here the CDR3 DNA reads TGTGCCAGCAGTTACGGCGGAGACAATGAGCAGTTCTTC. It encodes CASSYGGDNEQFF.

This clonotype was detected ten times or more. V and J are TRBV7-2 and TRBJ2-5; 11 positions match TRBD2. The last part of the DNA fits TRBJ2-7 better; the J call may be wrong. The CDR3 spans 16 residues. Germline V gene data show CDR1 as SGHTA and CDR2 as FQGNSA. The CDR3: CASSSLTSGATYEQYF. The DNA of the CDR3 is TGTGCCAGCAGCTCGCTGACTAGCGGGGCGACCTACGAGCAGTACTTC.

This clonotype is labeled medium-sized. The chain combines TRBV6-1 with TRBJ2-3, with no clear D. Germline V gives CDR1 MNHNS, CDR2 SASEGT. Trimming stripped 10 bases from V and 1 base from J, with 12 bases between. The CDR3 sequence is 13 residues long. The CDR3: CATETSGTDTQYF. The CDR3 nucleotides read TGTGCCACCGAGACAAGCGGCACAGATACGCAGTATTTT.

The gene calls are TRBV6-1 and TRBJ2-1; 8 bases align to TRBD1. This CDR3 contains 14 residues. The junction had 7 bases not matched to a gene; V was cut back by 2 bases and J by 10 bases. The germline V gene encodes CDR1 MNHNS and CDR2 SASEGT. DNA for the CDR3: TGTGCCAGCAGTGAATACAACAGGGGGTCCGAGCAGTTCTTC. Its protein product is CASSEYNRGSEQFF.

This clonotype has a count of ten or more. The chain employs TRBV6-6 and TRBJ2-1, with D perhaps matching TRBD1 or TRBD2 (6 bases each). The J call is doubtful: the DNA matches TRBJ2-7 better. The CDR3 runs to 15 residues. Germline V gene data show CDR1 as MNHNY and CDR2 as SVGAGI (reference sequence). Here the CDR3 DNA reads TGTGCCAGCAGTTACTCAGGGGGACTGCAGAACGAGCAGTACTTC. It specifies CASSYSGGLQNEQYF.

This clonotype rates as medium-sized (0.01 to 0.1%). The chain links TRBV11-2 to TRBJ2-1; tentative D call: TRBD2 (6 bases). The DNA matches TRBJ2-7 better at its end, which makes the J call doubtful. The CDR3 totals 16 residues. CDR1 is SGHAT, CDR2 FQNNGV, per germline. CDR3 amino acids: CASSLAGVSYYNEQYF. The CDR3 DNA reads as TGTGCCAGCAGCTTAGCGGGGGTTAGCTACTACAATGAGCAGTACTTC.

This clonotype was recorded many times. The V gene is TRBV12-3 or TRBV12-4, the J gene TRBJ2-5; 8 nucleotides agree with TRBD1. Judging by the DNA end, TRBJ2-7 fits better; the J call may be wrong. This CDR3 is 14 amino acids long. The CDR3 sequence: CASKVGTGLYEQYF. DNA for the CDR3: TGTGCCAGCAAGGTCGGGACAGGACTTTACGAGCAGTACTTC.

The chain recombines TRBV6-1 with TRBJ1-2; D is unresolved. CDR3 length equals 11 residues. V was trimmed by 3 bases and J by 2 bases, leaving 1 base between them. CDR1 MNHNS and CDR2 SASEGT come from the germline V gene. CDR3 residues: CASSDNYGYTF. The CDR3 region has the DNA TGTGCCAGCAGTGACAACTATGGCTACACCTTC.

This chain joins TRBV6-7 and TRBJ2-5; 11 nucleotides match TRBD1. TRBV6-7 is treated as an ORF (open reading frame) with a function not yet certain. V trimming: 7 bases; J trimming: 11 bases; junction bases outside the gene matches: 15. The CDR3 runs to 15 residues. The CDR3 bases are TGTGCCAGCATGACTCGGGACAGGGGGGGCAATGAGCAGTACTTC. As protein: CASMTRDRGGNEQYF.

This sequence joins TRBV27 and TRBJ2-1; D assignment may be TRBD1 or TRBD2 (5 bases each). The CDR3 is 14 amino acids. Trimming left V 4 bases short and J 5 bases short, with 12 bases between. Germline-derived CDR1 and CDR2 are MNHEY and SMNVEV (reference sequence). This CDR3 reads CASSWDGENNEQFF. In nucleotides, the CDR3 is TGTGCCAGCAGTTGGGACGGAGAGAACAATGAGCAGTTCTTC.